These T cell receptor beta chains were read from a single sample in a study of shared clonotypes between healthy human individuals. The table came from immunoSEQ multiplex PCR; TCRdb's copy has only in-frame clones and leaves some out. Of a few million clones detected, just over 90% appear once; the ten largest clones hold around 0.4%. The sequenced sample consisted of naive CD4+ T cells from PBMCs. These receptors were taken from a man aged 18 to 29 in good health. Some clones in this sample may be carry-over from other donors' samples. Both conserved end residues are part of each CDR3. The D gene is left open where the match is weak.

D	V	CDR3
TRBD1	TRBV10-3	CAISVARDRRLSSSYEQYF
TRBD2	TRBV19	CASRGLGTSGRKSESYNEQFF
TRBD1	TRBV2	CASRTQGSPLLNEQFF
TRBD2	TRBV7-3	CASSPAGGRETQYF
.	TRBV30	CAWSGTSYGYTF
.	TRBV5-1	CASSPGTLGNYGYTF
.	TRBV5-1	CASSITDIRTDTQYF
TRBD2	TRBV4-3	CASSQAVAGGTYNEQFF
.	TRBV28	CASRDLAYQPQHF
.	TRBV27	CASSSYGARYEQYF
.	TRBV18	CASSPPHQGGHTEAFF
.	TRBV30	CAWSALGVRWDEQYF
TRBD1	TRBV28	CASSPRDRGSGYGYTF
.	TRBV7-9	CASSLHLGSYNEQFF
.	TRBV19	CASSMLWGARTRNTGELFF
TRBD1	TRBV30	CAWGTGGEKLFF
.	TRBV7-2	CASSSQRGTNEQFF
TRBD1	TRBV13	CASSLTGGVTNEKLFF
.	TRBV28	CASSLSSSEQYF
TRBD1	TRBV30	CARFPGTGPYGYTF
TRBD1	TRBV19	CASSIGTGLSYEQYF
TRBD1	TRBV7-2	CASSLATGVATEAFF
.	TRBV28	CASSLQGPTDTQYF
TRBD2	TRBV9	CASSVGLAGGNYNEQFF
.	TRBV18	CASSLTHNSGNTIYF
.	TRBV7-2	CASSFVPNTEAFF
.	TRBV7-2	CASSLVGTTGGELFF
TRBD2	TRBV4-1	CASSLGLAGSLAKNIQYF
.	TRBV15	CATSRDVLATSKETQYF
.	TRBV28	CASSLRSHRGDTQYF
TRBD2	TRBV2	CASSSGRSYEQYF
.	TRBV7-2	CASSLAKNTEAFF
.	TRBV5-4	CASSPSAANYGYTF
TRBD2	TRBV27	CASSSGTSGRTDEQFF
.	TRBV6-5	CASSYSTGPGELFF
.	TRBV5-1	CASSLVGRYSNQPQHF
.	TRBV10-1	CASSEGSYGYTF
.	TRBV11-2	CASSLVGALYEQYF
.	TRBV2	CASDRDGLILAKNIQYF
.	TRBV5-1	CASSLASFRIEAFF
.	TRBV28	CASSFRGAKNTEAFF
.	TRBV29-1	CSVQGGEETQYF
.	TRBV5-6	CASSLPPGNGYTF
TRBD1	TRBV7-6	CASSPRGETQYF
.	TRBV4-3	CAAGPRGELFF
.	TRBV28	CASSFSWASRGYTF
.	TRBV10-3	CAISESKGAGETQYF
.	TRBV5-1	CASSILTDTQYF
.	TRBV5-1	CASSSPEIKNTEAFF
TRBD1	TRBV27	CASSHRAWYGTGEDTQYF
.	TRBV5-1	CASSPGWAQETQYF